The 2 T cell receptor beta chains below come from one sample, sequenced in a study of Graves' ophthalmopathy and Graves' hyperthyroidism. Transcripts of RNA were the source for amplifying TCR beta CDR3 regions. After a first-round RT-PCR with HTBI primers, a second-round multiplex PCR was run. Each CDR3 protein is one row after TCRdb ran MiXCR on the multiplex PCR reads. The sample carries roughly 600,000 distinct CDR3 sequences, about two fifths recorded once. The sequencing sample was made of peripheral blood or thyroid tissue (not recorded which). All receptors come from an adult man with Graves' hyperthyroidism.

This chain links TRBV29-1 with TRBJ2-5; D is uncertain. This CDR3 comprises 11 residues. CDR1 SQVTM and CDR2 ANQGSEA come from the germline V gene. V gave up 7 bases and J gave up 2 bases, with 8 bases separating them. Here the CDR3 DNA reads TGCAGCGACCGGGTACAAGAGACCCAGTACTTC. It yields the protein CSDRVQETQYF.

The rearrangement joins TRBV7-9 to TRBJ2-1; 9 bases agree with TRBD2. Per the germline V gene, CDR1 is SEHNR and CDR2 is FQNEAQ (reference sequence). Trimming took 0 bases from V and 0 from J; bases not matched to a gene: 3. This CDR3 has 17 amino acids. Here the CDR3 reads CASSLAISGSSYNEQFF. Written as DNA, the CDR3 is TGTGCCAGCAGCTTAGCGATTAGCGGGAGCTCCTACAATGAGCAGTTCTTC.